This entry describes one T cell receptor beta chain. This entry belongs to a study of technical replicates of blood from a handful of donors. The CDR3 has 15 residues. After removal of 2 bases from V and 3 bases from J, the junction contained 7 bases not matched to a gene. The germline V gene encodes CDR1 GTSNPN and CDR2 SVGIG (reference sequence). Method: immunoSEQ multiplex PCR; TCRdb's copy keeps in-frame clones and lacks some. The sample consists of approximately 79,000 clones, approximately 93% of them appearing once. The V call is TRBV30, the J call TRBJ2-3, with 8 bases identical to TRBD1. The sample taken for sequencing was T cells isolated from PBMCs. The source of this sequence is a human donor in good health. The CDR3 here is CAWSRPGTGTDTQYF. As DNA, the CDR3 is TGTGCCTGGAGTCGTCCCGGGACAGGTACAGATACGCAGTATTTT.